The 23 T cell receptor beta chains below come from one sample, sequenced in a study of blood T cell repertoires in COVID-19. Measured with immunoSEQ multiplex PCR; TCRdb has only the in-frame clones, and not every one. The repertoire includes 150,000 to 160,000 clones, about four fifths of them detected once, and under 0.75% sits in the top ten. Input material: peripheral blood. All receptors derive from a man aged 60-69 years with acute or convalescent COVID-19.

The CDR3, as DNA: TGTGCCACCAGTGTGAGCGGGAGAGGTGGTGAGCAGTTCTTC. Amino acids: CATSVSGRGGEQFF. This chain uses TRBV24-1 with TRBJ2-1; 8 positions match TRBD2. The CDR3 has 14 residues. Germline CDR1 and CDR2: KGHDR and SFDVKD. The trim removed 5 bases at V and 9 bases at J, leaving 8 bases unmatched.

V is TRBV7-2 and J is TRBJ2-5, with a possible D match to TRBD2 (6 bases). Germline CDR1 SGHTA, CDR2 FQGNSA. This CDR3 contains 15 residues. Trimming removed 1 base at V and 5 bases at J, with 14 bases between. As DNA, the CDR3 is TGTGCCAGCAGCTTAGGGCCGACTGGGGGGGAGACCCAGTACTTC. Protein: CASSLGPTGGETQYF.

V and J are TRBV7-2 and TRBJ2-3, with a weak D call TRBD2 (7 bases). V shed 3 bases and J shed 1 base, with 11 bases lying between them. Germline CDR1 SGHTA, CDR2 FQGNSA. The CDR3 sequence is 15 residues long. Here the CDR3 DNA reads TGTGCCAGCAGCTTCGGGGGGCTCGGCACAGATACGCAGTATTTT. Translation: CASSFGGLGTDTQYF.

The chain links TRBV28 to TRBJ2-5, with 7 bases that match TRBD1. This CDR3 spans 16 amino acids. V lost 10 bases, J lost 1 base, and 15 bases stayed unmatched. Germline V CDR1 and CDR2: MDHEN, SYDVKM. CDR3 nucleotide sequence: TGTGCCATCTCCCCTTCGACAGGGACCTTCCAAGAGACCCAGTACTTC. Its translation: CAISPSTGTFQETQYF.

In its sample, this clone was seen a few times. In nucleotides, the CDR3 is TGTGCCAGCAGCGTTAGCGGGAGTGGCACAGATACGCAGTATTTT. Translation gives CASSVSGSGTDTQYF. The V gene is TRBV9, the J gene TRBJ2-3; 9 bases match TRBD2. The V and J ends lost 2 bases and 1 base, in that order; junction bases with no gene match: 2. In germline, CDR1 is SGDLS, CDR2 YYNGEE. The CDR3 sequence is 15 residues long.

A remark on this clone: A junction boundary mismatches the germline segment, possibly from a read error. This chain joins TRBV5-1 and TRBJ1-2; D call uncertain. Germline values: CDR1 SGHRS, CDR2 YFSETQ. This CDR3 comprises 17 residues. The CDR3 DNA follows: TGCGCCAGCAGCTTGGTTCGCCGACAAGGATTGGACTACGGCTACACCTTC. Amino acids: CASSLVRRQGLDYGYTF.

The J gene is TRBJ2-7, the V gene TRBV27; 7 nucleotides match TRBD1. The trim removed 6 bases at V and 2 bases at J, leaving 10 bases unmatched. There are 15 residues in the CDR3. CDR1 MNHEY and CDR2 SMNVEV come from the germline V gene (reference sequence). The CDR3 is CASSLRQGYTYEQYF. The CDR3, as DNA: TGTGCCAGCAGCCTCAGACAGGGATACACCTACGAGCAGTACTTC.

This chain joins TRBV11-2 and TRBJ2-1, with 7 bases aligning to TRBD1. Germline CDR1 is SGHAT and CDR2 is FQNNGV. V lost 4 bases and J lost 0; bases outside the gene matches: 3. This CDR3 has 15 amino acids. CDR3 in amino acids: CASSSYRGSYNEQFF. In DNA, the CDR3 is TGTGCCAGCAGCTCATACAGGGGCTCCTACAATGAGCAGTTCTTC.

V and J are TRBV5-1 and TRBJ2-5; D call uncertain. Trimming took off 2 bases at V and 3 bases at J, with 5 bases between the two ends. In germline, CDR1 is SGHRS, CDR2 YFSETQ. The CDR3 contains 12 residues. The CDR3 protein is CASSLGEETQYF. CDR3 DNA sequence: TGCGCCAGCAGCTTAGGAGAAGAGACCCAGTACTTC.

V and J are TRBV3-1 (or the pseudogene TRBV3-2) and TRBJ2-7, with 7 bases that match TRBD1. Unmatched junction bases numbered 4, after V lost 2 bases and J lost 6 bases. The germline V gene encodes CDR1 LGHDT and CDR2 YNNKEL (reference sequence). The CDR3 covers 13 residues. The CDR3 coding sequence is TGTGCCAGCAGCCAACCAGGGGGTGGCGAGCAGTACTTC. It codes for CASSQPGGGEQYF.

This clone was observed once. The rearrangement uses TRBV9 and TRBJ2-2; 10 bases align to TRBD2. The trim removed 7 bases at V and 6 bases at J, leaving 12 bases unmatched. Germline V gives CDR1 SGDLS, CDR2 YYNGEE. This CDR3 spans 16 amino acids. The CDR3 nucleotides read TGTGCCAGCTCTTGGACAGGTCTAGCGGGAGCCGGGGAGCTGTTTTTT. Amino acids: CASSWTGLAGAGELFF.

This clone was detected once. The chain has TRBV6-5 and TRBJ2-7; no clear D. Per germline, CDR1 MNHEY and CDR2 SVGAGI. V lost 6 bases and J 1 base, leaving 10 bases between the germline ends. CDR3 length: 13 amino acids. The CDR3: CASSQVGSYEQYF. Here the CDR3 DNA reads TGTGCCAGCAGCCAGGTTGGTTCCTACGAGCAGTACTTC.

V and J are TRBV9 and TRBJ2-2; D may be TRBD2 (6 bases). CDR3 length: 17 amino acids. Germline assignment: CDR1 SGDLS and CDR2 YYNGEE. Trimming pared 0 bases from V and 1 base from J, leaving 13 bases between. The CDR3 DNA reads TGTGCCAGCAGCGTAGTATCGGGACTTGTGAACACCGGGGAGCTGTTTTTT. This encodes CASSVVSGLVNTGELFF.

The gene calls are TRBV6-5 and TRBJ1-2; D is possibly TRBD1 (5 bases). This CDR3 region has 11 residues. Trimming pared 2 bases from V and 7 bases from J, leaving 5 bases between. The germline gives CDR1 MNHEY, CDR2 SVGAGI. CDR3 sequence: CASSYQGGYTF. The DNA of the CDR3 is TGTGCCAGCAGTTACCAGGGTGGCTACACCTTC.

This rearrangement joins TRBV11-2 to TRBJ1-5; 9 bases map to TRBD1. The CDR3 loop spans 16 amino acids. CDR1 SGHAT and CDR2 FQNNGV come from the germline V gene. Unmatched junction bases numbered 8, after V lost 6 bases and J lost 2 bases. CDR3 sequence reads: CASSTGQGVGNQPQHF. Written as DNA, the CDR3 is TGTGCCAGCAGTACGGGACAGGGAGTGGGCAATCAGCCCCAGCATTTT.

The gene calls are TRBV5-1 and TRBJ2-5; 7 nucleotides line up with TRBD2. Germline V CDR1 and CDR2: SGHRS, YFSETQ. The junction had 4 bases not matched to a gene; V was cut back by 1 base and J by 4 bases. This CDR3 is 14 amino acids long. The CDR3 loop is CASSLNGEGETQYF. CDR3 bases: TGCGCCAGCAGCTTGAATGGGGAGGGAGAGACCCAGTACTTC.

The chain combines TRBV5-4 with TRBJ2-6; D unclear. The CDR3 has 17 amino acids. V was clipped by 6 bases and J by 0 bases, with 16 bases between them. CDR1 is SGHNT and CDR2 is YYREEE in the germline V gene (reference sequence). CDR3 loop: CASNSGGQPSGANVLTF. As DNA, the CDR3 is TGTGCCAGCAATTCTGGTGGGCAGCCCTCTGGGGCCAACGTCCTGACTTTC.

The V gene is TRBV5-6, the J gene TRBJ2-7; tentative D call: TRBD1 (5 bases). V lost 4 bases to trimming and J lost 4 bases, with 15 bases between them. Germline V gives CDR1 SGHDT, CDR2 YYEEEE. CDR3 length equals 14 residues. Here the CDR3 reads CASSTSGRQYEQYF. For the CDR3, the DNA is TGTGCCAGCAGCACCTCAGGGCGCCAGTACGAGCAGTACTTC.

Of note for this clone: At one end, the junction sequence differs from germline, possibly due to a read error. The J gene is TRBJ1-1, the V gene TRBV27; tentatively, D is TRBD1 (5 bases). Germline values: CDR1 MNHEY, CDR2 SMNVEV (reference sequence). The CDR3 extends over 15 amino acids. For the CDR3, the DNA is TGTGCCAGCCGTTTAGGAGGGGTACGGAACACTGAAGCTTTCTTT. Translating it yields CASRLGGVRNTEAFF.

The chain couples TRBV7-2 to TRBJ2-3, with 11 bases identical to TRBD2. CDR1 and CDR2 from the germline V gene are SGHTA and FQGNSA. Trimming cost V 6 bases and J 1 base; bases outside gene matches: 6. The CDR3 extends over 16 amino acids. In nucleotides, the CDR3 is TGTGCCAGCAGAGCTGGGACTAGCGGCGGCACAGATACGCAGTATTTT. It yields the protein CASRAGTSGGTDTQYF.

The V call is TRBV6-5, the J call TRBJ2-2; a possible D gene is TRBD2 (6 bases). V shed 7 bases and J shed 6 bases, with 12 bases lying between them. Germline values: CDR1 MNHEY, CDR2 SVGAGI. CDR3 size: 13 residues. CDR3 residues: CASTGGLPGELFF. CDR3 coding DNA: TGTGCCAGCACCGGGGGTCTCCCCGGGGAGCTGTTTTTT.

V is TRBV4-2 and J is TRBJ1-2; 8 nucleotides match TRBD1. Trimming cost V 1 base and J 6 bases; bases outside gene matches: 4. CDR1 is LGHNA, CDR2 YNFKEQ, per germline. The CDR3 is made up of 14 amino acids. The CDR3 here is CASSQARTGNGYTF. The DNA for the CDR3 is TGTGCCAGCAGCCAAGCCCGGACAGGGAATGGCTACACCTTC.

The chain links TRBV6-2 or TRBV6-3 to TRBJ2-1; 9 nucleotides line up with TRBD1. The CDR3 is made up of 14 amino acids. Germline-derived CDR1 and CDR2 are MNHEY and SVGEGT. Trimming took 2 bases from V and 9 from J; bases not matched to a gene: 5. In DNA form, the CDR3 reads TGTGCCAGCAGTTACGGGACAGGGATTCCTGAGCAGTTCTTC. This gives the protein CASSYGTGIPEQFF.